The entry that follows covers one T cell receptor (beta chain) sequence. As yet, its antigen is unknown. These data originate in a study of T cell responses to AZD1222 COVID-19 vaccine. About the study: Some second doses came at about 4 weeks and others at about 12 weeks; these were pooled. Points from the study as a whole: The study found Spike-specific TCR breadth and depth rose after two AZD1222 doses. Baseline seropositivity characterized only a handful of AZD1222 recipients. In a largely white British group with more females than males, clonal diversity was possibly underestimated.

The CDR3 has 16 residues. Trimming shortened V by 3 bases and J by 3 bases, and 17 bases separated the two germline ends. CDR1 is KGHSH, CDR2 LQKENI, per germline. Libraries were prepared by immunoSEQ multiplex PCR; TCRdb keeps only in-frame clonotypes and omits some of them. The repertoire consists of 100,000 to 150,000 clones, with around 90% occurring once and the leading ten covering more than 3.5%. The material sequenced was peripheral blood, taken on day 0 of AZD1222 vaccination. This sequence joins TRBV18 and TRBJ2-5; D is uncertain. The sequence was collected from an adult in good health. CDR3 in amino acids: CASSPGLGWVEETQYF. DNA of the CDR3: TGTGCCAGCTCACCGGGCCTGGGTTGGGTGGAAGAGACCCAGTACTTC.